This T cell receptor (beta chain) was documented in a study of T-cell memory formation after mild COVID-19. The study's findings and limits: Clones that shrank (day 15 to 85) were balanced CD4/CD8, whereas later expanders leaned CD4+.

There are many counts of this clonotype. Its antigen is not identified. TCRalpha and TCRbeta libraries used 5'RACE with constant-segment primers and UMIs. TCRdb called the 5' RACE reads again in MiXCR, with one record for every CDR3 protein. The repertoire holds approximately 410,000 distinct CDR3 sequences, with 20% to 25% as singletons. This CDR3 region has 16 residues. The V gene lost 1 base and the J gene lost 7 bases, with 20 bases spanning the gap. The germline gives CDR1 SGHTA, CDR2 FQGNSA. The receptor was isolated from an adult woman who had mild COVID-19 (a few samples of this study predate the infection). Cell type and time point are not known. The source material was PBMCs or a T cell subset sorted from them (not recorded which). V and J are TRBV7-2 and TRBJ2-7; D is possibly TRBD2 (6 bases). The CDR3 loop reads CASSLVSSGPAGEQYF. CDR3 DNA: TGTGCCAGCAGCTTAGTTTCCTCGGGACCCGCGGGGGAGCAGTACTTC. Filled out from reference TRBV7-2 and TRBJ2-7, the complete variable domain reads GAGVSQSPSNKVTEKGKDVELRCDPISGHTALYWYRQSLGQGLEFLIYFQGNSAPDKSGLPSDRFSAERTGGSVSTLTIQRTQQEDSAVYLCASSLVSSGPAGEQYFGPGTRLTVT.